This T cell receptor beta chain was captured by sequencing in a study of response to subunit inactivated influenza vaccine. From the RT-PCR reads, TCRdb called clonotypes with MiXCR, one entry per CDR3 protein. The repertoire consists of a few hundred thousand distinct CDR3 sequences, with 12% to 15% occurring once and the leading ten covering around 10%. CDR3 length equals 14 residues. Trimming took 0 bases from V and 5 from J; bases not matched to a gene: 3. Looked up from germline, CDR1 is SGHRS and CDR2 is YFSETQ. This clonotype was seen a few times. The antigen remains undetermined. Study conclusions and caveats: The authors suggested that every seasonal influenza vaccination recruits few new T cells.

This chain joins TRBV5-1 and TRBJ2-3, with TRBD1 matching over 7 bases. The sequence came from a man aged 45-65 years who received an inactivated influenza vaccine. The specimen was PBMCs from blood, collected about 13 days after vaccination. The CDR3, as DNA: TGCGCCAGCAGCTTGGGACAGGGAGAAGATACGCAGTATTTT. It translates to CASSLGQGEDTQYF.